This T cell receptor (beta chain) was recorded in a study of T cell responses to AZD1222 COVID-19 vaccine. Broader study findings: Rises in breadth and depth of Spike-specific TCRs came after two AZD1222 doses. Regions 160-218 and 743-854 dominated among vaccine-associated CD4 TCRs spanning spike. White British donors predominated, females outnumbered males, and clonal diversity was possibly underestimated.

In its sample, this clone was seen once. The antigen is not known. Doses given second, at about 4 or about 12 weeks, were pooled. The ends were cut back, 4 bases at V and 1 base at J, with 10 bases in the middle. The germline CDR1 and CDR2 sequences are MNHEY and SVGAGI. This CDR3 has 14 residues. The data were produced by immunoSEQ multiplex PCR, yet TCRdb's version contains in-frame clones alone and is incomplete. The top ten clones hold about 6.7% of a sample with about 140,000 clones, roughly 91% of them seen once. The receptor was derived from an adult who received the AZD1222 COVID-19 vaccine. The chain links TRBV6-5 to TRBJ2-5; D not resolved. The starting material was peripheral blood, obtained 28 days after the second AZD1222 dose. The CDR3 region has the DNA TGTGCCAGCAGTTTTCGGCGGCTCCAAGAGACCCAGTACTTC. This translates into CASSFRRLQETQYF.